A single sample is the source of the 29 T cell receptor beta chains below, sequenced in a study of regulatory T cells in long-lasting Graves disease. Time point noted: newly diagnosed GD, antithyroid drugs for less than 3 months. Generation of the TCR library employed RNA extracted from PBMCs. Construction of the TCR beta libraries employed iRepertoire HTBI primers in conjunction with Arm-PCR of CDR3 regions. TCRdb redid the calling of the multiplex PCR reads with MiXCR, one entry per CDR3 protein. The sample carries about 500,000 distinct CDR3 sequences, around 15% recorded once. This same sample was also taken into another study, of T cells in Graves' hyperthyroidism and ophthalmopathy.

The sample consisted of peripheral blood mononuclear cells (PBMCs), taken at new diagnosis, from a patient treated with antithyroid drugs. The origin of the receptors is a man aged 35 to 55 with Graves disease.

The CDR3 region is CASRGTSGRPAGELFF. DNA for the CDR3: TGTGCCAGCAGGGGGACTAGCGGGAGGCCTGCCGGGGAGCTGTTTTTT. This chain links TRBV12-3 or TRBV12-4 with TRBJ2-2; 15 bases map to TRBD2. The CDR3 spans 16 residues. Trimming removed 6 bases from V and 6 bases from J; junction bases left unmatched: 5.

This clonotype was picked up many times. This chain links TRBV7-2 with TRBJ2-2, with 11 bases aligning to TRBD2. The CDR3 length is 16 residues. Germline V lookup: CDR1 SGHTA, CDR2 FQGNSA. After removal of 5 bases from V and 8 bases from J, the junction contained 10 bases not matched to a gene. The CDR3, as DNA: TGTGCCAGCAGCCCCAGACTAGCGGGAATTTCAGGGGAGCTGTTTTTT. As protein: CASSPRLAGISGELFF.

This clonotype was recorded at least ten times. The V and J genes are TRBV11-2 and TRBJ2-7; a weak D match, TRBD1 (5 bases). V shed 3 bases and J shed 3 bases, with 9 bases lying between them. In germline, CDR1 is SGHAT, CDR2 FQNNGV. This CDR3 region has 13 residues. CDR3 coding DNA: TGTGCCAGCAGCTTCGCCACAGGCTACGAGCAGTACTTC. Translating it yields CASSFATGYEQYF.

The sample holds many counts of this clonotype. This sequence joins TRBV29-1 and TRBJ1-1; D gene unclear. Trimming cost V 4 bases and J 2 bases, with 5 bases left between them. Per germline, CDR1 SQVTM and CDR2 ANQGSEA. The length of the CDR3 is 11 residues. The CDR3 loop is CSVGHNTEAFF. The CDR3 DNA sequence: TGCAGCGTTGGACATAACACTGAAGCTTTCTTT. The variable domain in full, with the rest retrieved from reference TRBV29-1 and TRBJ1-1, is SAVISQKPSRDICQRGTSLTIQCQVDSQVTMMFWYRQQPGQSLTLIATANQGSEATYESGFVIDKFPISRPNLTFSTLTVSNMSPEDSSIYLCSVGHNTEAFFGQGTRLTVV.

This clonotype came up many times. The chain uses TRBV5-1 and TRBJ2-7; a possible D gene is TRBD1 (5 bases). There are 13 residues in the CDR3. Trimming left V 1 base short and J 5 bases short, with 10 bases between. Germline V gene sequence: CDR1 SGHRS, CDR2 YFSETQ. The CDR3 reads CASSLPGIDEQYF. CDR3 nucleotide sequence: TGCGCCAGCAGCTTGCCAGGGATCGACGAGCAGTACTTC.

This clonotype came up many times. The V gene is TRBV18, the J gene TRBJ1-1; D is undetermined. The CDR3 totals 14 residues. Germline CDR1 and CDR2: KGHSH and LQKENI. V lost 6 bases and J lost 1, with 12 bases in between. In nucleotides, the CDR3 is TGTGCCAGCTCCATAAGAAGGGAGAACACTGAAGCTTTCTTT. Protein product: CASSIRRENTEAFF.

This clonotype has only a few counts. The chain is built from TRBV6-1 and TRBJ2-1; D unclear. Germline CDR1 and CDR2: MNHNS and SASEGT. The CDR3 extends over 14 amino acids. CDR3 DNA sequence: TGTGCTACCACCGGGCTCGTAGGGTACAATGAGCAGTTCTTC. Its translation: CATTGLVGYNEQFF.

Only a few counts were recorded for this clonotype. This chain links TRBV7-9 with TRBJ1-3; 7 bases are shared with TRBD1. CDR1 SEHNR and CDR2 FQNEAQ come from the germline V gene (reference sequence). The CDR3 is made up of 15 amino acids. After removal of 1 base from V and 4 bases from J, the junction contained 4 bases not matched to a gene. CDR3 sequence (DNA): TGTGCCAGCAGCTTAGGTAGGGGGCCCGGAAACACCATATATTTT. It is translated as CASSLGRGPGNTIYF.

This clonotype was picked up many times. The chain joins TRBV12-3 or TRBV12-4 to TRBJ1-1; 9 bases are a match to TRBD1. This CDR3 region has 13 residues. V dropped 5 bases and J dropped 5; count of bases not matched to a gene: 3. CDR3 in amino acids: CASSAGQGTEAFF. In DNA form, the CDR3 reads TGTGCCAGCAGTGCGGGACAGGGAACTGAAGCTTTCTTT.

This clonotype was observed many times. The chain joins TRBV5-1 to TRBJ2-7; 13 nucleotides align to TRBD2. In germline, CDR1 is SGHRS, CDR2 YFSETQ. The CDR3 runs to 17 residues. V shed 3 bases, J shed 5 bases, and the junction held 11 bases outside the gene matches. The CDR3, as DNA: TGCGCCAGCAGCTGGACTAGCGGGAGTGTCGGGGGGGACGAGCAGTACTTC. Its protein product is CASSWTSGSVGGDEQYF.

This clonotype was counted many times. V usage is TRBV20-1 and J usage is TRBJ1-2; 8 bases fit TRBD1. Germline V gives CDR1 DFQATT, CDR2 SNEGSKA (reference sequence). The length of the CDR3 is 12 residues. Trimming took 5 bases from V and 4 from J; bases not matched to a gene: 3. CDR3 amino acids: CSAGQGSYGYTF. DNA for the CDR3: TGCAGTGCTGGACAGGGAAGCTATGGCTACACCTTC.

The genes are TRBV5-1 and TRBJ2-1; TRBD2 matches at 9 bases. The germline gives CDR1 SGHRS, CDR2 YFSETQ. This CDR3 is built from 15 residues. V shed 1 base, J shed 8 bases, and the junction held 7 bases outside the gene matches. In nucleotides, the CDR3 is TGCGCCAGCAGCTTGATTGTAGCGGGGGCGTATGAGCAGTTCTTC. Protein: CASSLIVAGAYEQFF.

This clonotype appeared once. Possible read error: a much larger clone is one base away. The V and J genes are TRBV12-5 and TRBJ2-1; weak D call: TRBD2 (6 bases). The CDR3 is 17 residues long. V was clipped by 1 base and J by 6 bases, with 19 bases between them. In germline, CDR1 is LGHNT, CDR2 FRNRAP. The CDR3 nucleotides read TGTGCTAGTGGTTTGGACCGTTTAGGCGGGATAGTCAATGAGCAGTTCTTC. Translating gives CASGLDRLGGIVNEQFF.

This clonotype was seen once. The V and J genes are TRBV12-3 or TRBV12-4 and TRBJ2-1, with D perhaps being TRBD1 or TRBD2 (9 bases each). V lost 6 bases and J 9 bases, leaving 36 bases between the germline ends. The CDR3 loop spans 20 amino acids. CDR3 loop: CASSTSPGGQGIGAGGEQFF. CDR3 DNA sequence: TGTGCCAGCAGCACGTCCCCGGGTGGACAGGGGATCGGAGCGGGAGGTGAGCAGTTCTTC.

In this sample, this clonotype turned up many times. The chain combines TRBV3-1 with TRBJ1-5; TRBD1 aligns across 7 bases. CDR1 and CDR2 (germline): LGHDT, YNNKEL (reference sequence). There are 13 residues in the CDR3. V gave up 9 bases and J gave up 1 base; unmatched junction bases: 3. CDR3: CASRGQSNQPQHF. The CDR3, as DNA: TGTGCCAGTAGGGGACAGAGCAATCAGCCCCAGCATTTT.

The chain has TRBV18 and TRBJ1-1, with D unresolved. Trimming pared 3 bases from V and 5 bases from J, leaving 10 bases between. The CDR3 spans 13 residues. The germline V gene encodes CDR1 KGHSH and CDR2 LQKENI. The CDR3 loop is CASSPTPGTEAFF. The CDR3, as DNA: TGTGCCAGCTCACCGACTCCCGGGACTGAAGCTTTCTTT.

In this sample, this clonotype turned up once. This chain joins TRBV6-2 or TRBV6-3 and TRBJ2-6, with 7 nucleotides matching TRBD1. The V gene end was trimmed by 7 bases and the J gene end by 0 bases; junction bases not matched to a gene: 12. Germline CDR1 is MNHEY and CDR2 is SVGEGT. The CDR3 runs 18 residues. Here the CDR3 reads CASKPSGTGASGANVLTF. The CDR3 nucleotides are TGTGCCAGCAAACCCTCCGGAACAGGGGCCTCTGGGGCCAACGTCCTGACTTTC.

This clonotype has ten or more counts. At one of its ends the junction is not consistent with the germline gene, which may arise from a read error. This chain connects TRBV5-1 to TRBJ1-4, with D possibly being TRBD1 (6 bases). CDR1 SGHRS and CDR2 YFSETQ come from the germline V gene. This CDR3 spans 11 amino acids. CDR3 sequence (DNA): TGCGCCAGCAGTTTGGACAGAAAACTGTTTTTT. It specifies CASSLDRKLFF. The complete variable domain, with remaining parts taken from reference TRBV5-1 and TRBJ1-4, reads KAGVTQTPRYLIKTRGQQVTLSCSPISGHRSVSWYQQTPGQGLQFLFEYFSETQRNKGNFPGRFSGRQFSNSRSEMNVSTLELGDSALYLCASSLDRKLFFGSGTQLSVL.

The sample holds many counts of this clonotype. This chain links TRBV24-1 with TRBJ1-2; D perhaps matches TRBD1 (5 bases). Germline V gene data show CDR1 as KGHDR and CDR2 as SFDVKD. The CDR3 has 14 residues. The V end lost 9 bases, the J end lost 5 bases, and 18 bases lay between the germline ends. The CDR3 spells CATRPGRDPYGYTF. The CDR3 bases are TGTGCCACCCGCCCGGGCAGGGACCCATATGGCTACACCTTC.

There are many counts of this clonotype. V usage is TRBV6-1 and J usage is TRBJ2-1, with TRBD1 identical over 7 bases. The germline V gene encodes CDR1 MNHNS and CDR2 SASEGT. Germline trimming cut 6 bases from V and 5 bases from J; bases unmatched to any gene: 7. The CDR3 has 14 amino acids. The CDR3 coding sequence is TGTGCCAGCAGCCTTGGACAGGAGAACAATGAGCAGTTCTTC. Amino acids: CASSLGQENNEQFF.

This chain connects TRBV27 to TRBJ2-5; D remains unclear. CDR3 size: 13 residues. CDR1 MNHEY and CDR2 SMNVEV come from the germline V gene (reference sequence). V dropped 5 bases and J dropped 0 bases, with 7 bases sitting between them. The CDR3 DNA sequence: TGTGCCAGCAGTATAACGTACCAAGAGACCCAGTACTTC. Encoded protein: CASSITYQETQYF.

This clonotype was recorded at least ten times. The genes are TRBV6-2 or TRBV6-3 and TRBJ2-1, with 9 bases lining up with TRBD1. This CDR3 comprises 13 residues. Losses at the gene ends were 5 bases for V and 9 bases for J; bases not matched to a gene: 5. Germline lookup yields CDR1 MNHEY and CDR2 SVGEGT. The DNA of the CDR3 is TGTGCCAGCAGTCAGGGACAGGGCGGTGAGCAGTTCTTC. Protein: CASSQGQGGEQFF.

This chain links TRBV5-6 with TRBJ1-3; the match to TRBD1 covers 9 bases. Germline V gene lookup returns CDR1 SGHDT and CDR2 YYEEEE. After removal of 4 bases from V and 0 bases from J, the junction contained 5 bases not matched to a gene. The CDR3 runs to 16 residues. The CDR3 nucleotides are TGTGCCAGCAGCGGACAGGGGCGAAACTCTGGAAACACCATATATTTT. Translating it yields CASSGQGRNSGNTIYF.

In DNA form, the CDR3 reads TGCGCCAGCAGCACCGACTTCGGCGGGAGGGGGGAGACCCAGTACTTC. Translated, it gives CASSTDFGGRGETQYF. The chain carries TRBV5-1 and TRBJ2-5, with 9 nucleotides matching TRBD2. The CDR3 sequence is 16 residues long. Trimming took 4 bases from V and 5 from J; bases not matched to a gene: 12. Germline V gene data show CDR1 as SGHRS and CDR2 as YFSETQ.

This clonotype was detected many times. This rearrangement joins TRBV5-5 to TRBJ1-1; the D is unclear. The CDR3 length is 13 residues. Trimming cost V 0 bases and J 11 bases, with 14 bases left between them. Germline values: CDR1 SGHKS, CDR2 YYEKEE (reference sequence). CDR3 protein: CASSLESFGWAFF. The CDR3 DNA reads as TGTGCCAGCAGCTTGGAGAGTTTCGGTTGGGCTTTCTTT. Full variable domain (missing parts from reference TRBV5-5 and TRBJ1-1): DAGVTQSPTHLIKTRGQQVTLRCSPISGHKSVSWYQQVLGQGPQFIFQYYEKEERGRGNFPDRFSARQFPNYSSELNVNALLLGDSALYLCASSLESFGWAFFGQGTRLTVV.

This clonotype was seen ten or more times. This chain joins TRBV30 and TRBJ1-1, with D perhaps TRBD1 (6 bases). The CDR3 covers 14 residues. V lost 1 base and J 0 bases, leaving 9 bases between the germline ends. Per the germline V gene, CDR1 is GTSNPN and CDR2 is SVGIG (reference sequence). Written as DNA, the CDR3 is TGTGCCTGGAGTGGGGGACACATGAACACTGAAGCTTTCTTT. Translated: CAWSGGHMNTEAFF.

The CDR3 protein is CASSNLWSGAGELFF. In DNA, the CDR3 is TGTGCCAGCAGCAATCTCTGGTCCGGGGCCGGGGAGCTGTTTTTT. V usage is TRBV13 and J usage is TRBJ2-2; a possible D gene is TRBD2 (5 bases). The germline CDR1 and CDR2 sequences are PRHDT and FYEKMQ (reference sequence). Between the trimmed V and J ends, which lost 5 bases and 6 bases, there was a span of 16 bases. The CDR3 is 15 amino acids.

This clonotype occurred a few times. Here the CDR3 reads CASSFDIQETQYF. CDR3 sequence (DNA): TGTGCCAGCAGTTTTGACATCCAAGAGACCCAGTACTTC. The rearrangement links TRBV27 to TRBJ2-5; D is uncertain. CDR1 and CDR2 (germline): MNHEY, SMNVEV (reference sequence). V was trimmed by 3 bases and J by 1 base, leaving 6 bases between them. CDR3 size: 13 residues.

The chain couples TRBV28 to TRBJ1-5; tentatively, D is TRBD1 (5 bases). Trimming stripped 1 base from V and 0 bases from J, with 7 bases between. Per germline, CDR1 MDHEN and CDR2 SYDVKM. This CDR3 comprises 15 residues. The CDR3 here is CASSLSGASNQPQHF. The DNA for the CDR3 is TGTGCCAGCAGTTTATCTGGGGCTAGCAATCAGCCCCAGCATTTT. The full variable domain, completed using reference TRBV28 and TRBJ1-5, is DVKVTQSSRYLVKRTGEKVFLECVQDMDHENMFWYRQDPGLGLRLIYFSYDVKMKEKGDIPEGYSVSREKKERFSLILESASTNQTSMYLCASSLSGASNQPQHFGDGTRLSIL.